Each of the 17 T cell receptor beta chains below was sequenced from the same sample in a study of cytomegalovirus exposure and HLA in healthy donors. Primers for the PCR totalled 60 Vbeta and 13 Jbeta. The method was immunoSEQ multiplex PCR; TCRdb's version includes in-frame clones alone and lacks a portion of them. The sample includes 150,000 or so clones, 80% of them seen just once. Sequencing was carried out using PBMCs. These receptors came from a woman aged 50 to 60 in good health and CMV-seropositive.

The rearrangement joins TRBV5-5 to TRBJ1-2; TRBD1 is a possible D gene (5 bases). The germline V gene has CDR1 SGHKS and CDR2 YYEKEE (reference sequence). The V end was cut by 3 bases, the J end by 2 bases, with 11 bases between. The CDR3 totals 14 residues. CDR3: CASSSQGSNYGYTF. The CDR3 nucleotides are TGTGCCAGCAGCTCCCAGGGTTCCAACTATGGCTACACCTTC.

CDR3 nucleotide sequence: TGTGCCAGCAGCCTCCTTCGGGGGGTAGACATTCAGTACTTC. The encoded protein is CASSLLRGVDIQYF. The gene calls are TRBV9 and TRBJ2-4; 7 bases align to TRBD2. This CDR3 is 14 amino acids long. Germline lookup yields CDR1 SGDLS and CDR2 YYNGEE. The junction had 9 bases not matched to a gene; V was cut back by 4 bases and J by 8 bases.

The gene calls are TRBV14 and TRBJ2-7, with TRBD2 matching over 11 bases. J lost 5 bases, V lost 0 bases, and 6 bases had no gene match. This CDR3 has 16 residues. Germline CDR1 and CDR2: SGHDN and FVKESK. This chain's CDR3 is CASSQDLQTSGDEQYF. The CDR3 nucleotides read TGTGCCAGCAGCCAAGATCTACAGACTAGCGGGGACGAGCAGTACTTC.

This clone was counted a single time. V gene TRBV4-3 combines with J gene TRBJ2-5, with D perhaps matching TRBD1 (6 bases). The tail of the sequence fits TRBJ2-7 better, so the J call may be wrong. The germline V gene has CDR1 LGHNA and CDR2 YSLEER. The CDR3 runs to 15 residues. The CDR3 here is CASSQENRALDEQYF. DNA of the CDR3: TGCGCCAGCAGCCAGGAAAACAGGGCCCTCGACGAGCAGTACTTC.

The chain employs TRBV28 and TRBJ1-2; 7 bases are a match to TRBD1. Unmatched junction bases numbered 12, after V lost 5 bases and J lost 9 bases. Germline V gene lookup returns CDR1 MDHEN and CDR2 SYDVKM. The CDR3 totals 14 residues. CDR3 residues: CASSTLSRGKRYTF. The CDR3 nucleotides read TGTGCCAGCAGTACGCTGAGCAGGGGGAAGCGCTACACCTTC.

This chain uses TRBV28 with TRBJ1-5; a possible D gene is TRBD1 (6 bases). The CDR3 has 15 residues. Per the germline V gene, CDR1 is MDHEN and CDR2 is SYDVKM. V shed 7 bases and J shed 6 bases, with 19 bases lying between them. CDR3 amino acids: CASTPGGGRGQPQHF. CDR3 bases: TGTGCCAGCACCCCGGGAGGGGGACGGGGTCAGCCCCAGCATTTT.

The DNA for the CDR3 is TGTGCCAGCAGTGAAACTATAGAGACCCAGTACTTC. Residues: CASSETIETQYF. The chain joins TRBV6-1 to TRBJ2-5; D is uncertain. The CDR3 is made up of 12 amino acids. Deletions cut 2 bases from V and 4 bases from J, with 5 bases between. CDR1 is MNHNS and CDR2 is SASEGT in the germline V gene.

This CDR3 is CASSLRARLGSLAKNIQYF. CDR3 nucleotide sequence: TGTGCCAGCAGCTTAAGGGCCCGACTCGGGAGCCTAGCCAAAAACATTCAGTACTTC. V is TRBV7-2 and J is TRBJ2-4, with TRBD2 as a possible D gene (6 bases). This CDR3 spans 19 amino acids. Germline lookup yields CDR1 SGHTA and CDR2 FQGNSA. V lost 2 bases and J 0 bases, leaving 20 bases between the germline ends.

Written as DNA, the CDR3 is TGTGCCAGCAGCTTAGGGGACTCCTTTTCCTACAATGAGCAGTTCTTC. Translated: CASSLGDSFSYNEQFF. The gene calls are TRBV7-6 and TRBJ2-1, with D tentatively TRBD2 (6 bases). V was shortened by 1 base and J by 1 base, with 11 bases between the two germline ends. CDR3 size: 16 residues. Germline lookup yields CDR1 SGHVS and CDR2 FNYEAQ.

This clone has a single count. The chain recombines TRBV5-1 with TRBJ2-1; possibly TRBD2 for D (5 bases). The germline V and J ends were trimmed by 4 bases and 2 bases, with 16 bases remaining between them. The CDR3 totals 16 residues. CDR1 and CDR2 (germline): SGHRS, YFSETQ. The CDR3 protein is CASSPREGGPYNEQFF. The CDR3 coding sequence is TGCGCCAGCAGCCCGCGAGAGGGCGGACCCTACAATGAGCAGTTCTTC.

CDR3 sequence: CASSLTDAYEQYF. CDR3 coding DNA: TGTGCCAGCAGCTTAACTGATGCCTACGAGCAGTACTTC. The rearrangement links TRBV7-9 to TRBJ2-7; D call uncertain. Per the germline V gene, CDR1 is SEHNR and CDR2 is FQNEAQ (reference sequence). Trimming removed 2 bases from V and 2 bases from J, with 7 bases in between. The CDR3 has 13 amino acids. Full variable domain (outside the CDR3, taken from reference TRBV7-9 and TRBJ2-7): DTGVSQNPRHKITKRGQNVTFRCDPISEHNRLYWYRQTLGQGPEFLTYFQNEAQLEKSRLLSDRFSAERPKGSFSTLEIQRTEQGDSAMYLCASSLTDAYEQYFGPGTRLTVT.

This sequence joins TRBV4-3 and TRBJ1-2; 7 bases match TRBD1. The ends lost 1 base at V and 7 bases at J; junction bases unmatched: 9. CDR1 is LGHNA, CDR2 YSLEER, per germline. The CDR3 loop spans 15 amino acids. The CDR3 here is CASSQAGAGGIGYTF. The CDR3, as DNA: TGCGCCAGCAGCCAAGCGGGGGCAGGGGGAATTGGCTACACCTTC.

The V and J genes are TRBV19 and TRBJ2-5; D may be TRBD1 (5 bases). The V gene lost 6 bases and the J gene lost 0 bases, with 8 bases spanning the gap. The V gene's germline CDR1 is LNHDA and CDR2 SQIVND (reference sequence). This CDR3 is 13 amino acids long. The CDR3 nucleotides read TGTGCCAGTAGCACAGGTTACCAAGAGACCCAGTACTTC. Protein: CASSTGYQETQYF. Combining the CDR3 with reference TRBV19 and TRBJ2-5 gives the whole variable domain DGGITQSPKYLFRKEGQNVTLSCEQNLNHDAMYWYRQDPGQGLRLIYYSQIVNDFQKGDIAEGYSVSREKKESFPLTVTSAQKNPTAFYLCASSTGYQETQYFGPGTRLLVL.

V and J are TRBV11-1 and TRBJ2-7; no clear D gene. CDR1 is SGHAT and CDR2 is FQDESV in the germline V gene (reference sequence). This CDR3 contains 15 residues. Trimming took 5 bases from V and 5 from J, leaving 19 bases between them. The CDR3, as DNA: TGTGCCAGCAGCGCCGCGGCCAGCTTGTCTAACGAGCAGTACTTC. This sequence encodes CASSAAASLSNEQYF. The full variable domain, in which reference TRBV11-1 and TRBJ2-7 provide the parts outside the CDR3, is EAEVAQSPRYKITEKSQAVAFWCDPISGHATLYWYRQILGQGPELLVQFQDESVVDDSQLPKDRFSAERLKGVDSTLKIQPAELGDSAMYLCASSAAASLSNEQYFGPGTRLTVT.

The rearrangement uses TRBV7-2 and TRBJ2-1; maybe TRBD1 (5 bases). The CDR3 extends over 17 amino acids. Trimming removed 0 bases from V and 9 bases from J, with 21 bases in between. CDR1 SGHTA and CDR2 FQGNSA come from the germline V gene. The CDR3 nucleotides are TGTGCCAGCAGCTTAGCGCGATCGGATGGCAGGGATGGTGAGCAGTTCTTC. As protein: CASSLARSDGRDGEQFF.

The chain combines TRBV7-2 with TRBJ1-1; 7 positions match TRBD1. The CDR3 is made up of 14 amino acids. The trim removed 5 bases at V and 10 bases at J, leaving 13 bases unmatched. Looked up from germline, CDR1 is SGHTA and CDR2 is FQGNSA. CDR3 sequence (DNA): TGTGCCAGCAGCGACAGGGTTTCTCCCCTCTTAGCTTTCTTT. Protein sequence: CASSDRVSPLLAFF.

To note about this clone: The same CDR3 is also encoded by other DNA sequences in this sample. This chain connects TRBV7-6 to TRBJ1-2; perhaps TRBD1 as D (6 bases). This CDR3 region has 13 residues. CDR1 is SGHVS and CDR2 is FNYEAQ in the germline V gene. Trimming removed 5 bases at V and 2 bases at J, with 9 bases between. CDR3 in amino acids: CASSPTGNYGYTF. CDR3 sequence (DNA): TGTGCCAGCAGCCCGACAGGAAACTATGGCTACACCTTC.